The 4 T cell receptor beta chains given below trace back to one sample, sequenced in a study of T cell responses to AZD1222 COVID-19 vaccine. Some clones are missing from TCRdb's copy, which holds only in-frame ones; the method was immunoSEQ multiplex PCR. This table holds fewer than 200,000 clones, roughly nine tenths found once. Sample: peripheral blood, taken on day 0 of AZD1222 vaccination. These receptors were collected from an adult in good health.

This chain connects TRBV15 to TRBJ2-7; tentatively, D is TRBD1 or TRBD2 (5 bases each). The germline V gene encodes CDR1 LNHNV and CDR2 YYDKDF (reference sequence). V was clipped by 0 bases and J by 2 bases, with 11 bases between them. This CDR3 region has 15 residues. CDR3 coding DNA: TGTGCCACCAGCAGAGATCGGGGCTCTACCTACGAGCAGTACTTC. This codes for CATSRDRGSTYEQYF.

The chain carries TRBV2 and TRBJ1-1; D gene uncertain. CDR3 size: 13 residues. Germline V gene data show CDR1 as SNHLY and CDR2 as FYNNEI. The V end lost 4 bases, the J end lost 1 base, and 7 bases lay between the germline ends. The CDR3 nucleotides read TGTGCCAGCAGTGTGCGACGGAACACTGAAGCTTTCTTT. Its translation: CASSVRRNTEAFF.

This clone has a single count. CDR3 coding DNA: TGCGCCAGCAGCTTGGCCGGGATAGCGGGAGTAGATACGCAGTATTTT. This encodes CASSLAGIAGVDTQYF. The chain combines TRBV5-1 with TRBJ2-3; TRBD2 agrees at 9 bases. V lost 0 bases to trimming and J lost 5 bases; unmatched junction nucleotides: 7. The CDR3 totals 16 residues. Germline CDR1 and CDR2: SGHRS and YFSETQ. The full variable domain, with the rest looked up from reference TRBV5-1 and TRBJ2-3, is KAGVTQTPRYLIKTRGQQVTLSCSPISGHRSVSWYQQTPGQGLQFLFEYFSETQRNKGNFPGRFSGRQFSNSRSEMNVSTLELGDSALYLCASSLAGIAGVDTQYFGPGTRLTVL.

The chain couples TRBV10-3 to TRBJ1-5; D call uncertain. Germline V gene sequence: CDR1 ENHRY, CDR2 SYGVKD. The V end was cut by 7 bases, the J end by 0 bases, with 7 bases between. The length of the CDR3 is 13 residues. In DNA form, the CDR3 reads TGTGCCATCACTGGGGATAGCAATCAGCCCCAGCATTTT. This translates into CAITGDSNQPQHF.